The next 27 T cell receptor beta chains were all read from a single sample in a study of identical twins. A single record per CDR3 protein comes from TCRdb applying MiXCR to the 5' RACE reads. Counted here are a few hundred thousand distinct CDR3 sequences, about 18% occurring once; the ten biggest clones make up roughly an eighth. Sequenced sample: naive T cells sorted from blood. The source is a man in his forties or fifties in good health.

The chain joins TRBV20-1 to TRBJ2-7; 12 positions match TRBD2. The CDR3 covers 14 residues. With V trimmed by 6 bases and J by 3 bases, 6 bases remained unmatched. Germline V gene sequence: CDR1 DFQATT, CDR2 SNEGSKA (reference sequence). CDR3 in amino acids: CSAPLAGGHYEQYF. DNA of the CDR3: TGCAGTGCGCCCCTAGCGGGGGGGCACTACGAGCAGTACTTC.

In its sample, this clonotype was seen many times. The chain couples TRBV5-1 to TRBJ2-3; TRBD1 agrees at 7 bases. In germline, CDR1 is SGHRS, CDR2 YFSETQ. The CDR3 has 18 residues. V was clipped by 2 bases and J by 2 bases; unmatched bases: 14. The CDR3: CASSFSPTTGSNTDTQYF. In nucleotides, the CDR3 is TGCGCCAGCAGCTTTTCGCCGACGACAGGGAGCAACACAGATACGCAGTATTTT.

This clonotype was found a few times. CDR3 in DNA: TGTGCCAGCCTAAGAGAAGGGTCACCTTTCTCTGGGGCCAACGTCCTGACTTTC. Its protein product is CASLREGSPFSGANVLTF. The genes are TRBV6-2 or TRBV6-3 and TRBJ2-6; no reliable D call. Germline V gene data show CDR1 as MNHEY and CDR2 as SVGEGT. The CDR3 length is 18 residues. The ends were cut back, 8 bases at V and 0 bases at J, with 20 bases in the middle.

This clonotype was counted only a few times. The gene calls are TRBV7-2 and TRBJ2-7, with D maybe TRBD1 (5 bases). The CDR3 has 15 amino acids. Trimming took 1 base from V and 3 from J, leaving 13 bases between them. Germline-derived CDR1 and CDR2 are SGHTA and FQGNSA. CDR3 sequence: CASSLGSGQLYEQYF. In DNA, the CDR3 is TGTGCCAGCAGCTTAGGTTCCGGACAACTCTACGAGCAGTACTTC. Full variable domain (rest looked up from reference TRBV7-2 and TRBJ2-7): GAGVSQSPSNKVTEKGKDVELRCDPISGHTALYWYRQSLGQGLEFLIYFQGNSAPDKSGLPSDRFSAERTGGSVSTLTIQRTQQEDSAVYLCASSLGSGQLYEQYFGPGTRLTVT.

In regard to this clonotype: A much more abundant neighbour one base away suggests this may be a read error. The rearrangement uses TRBV10-3 and TRBJ2-2; 15 nucleotides match TRBD2. Germline CDR1 and CDR2: ENHRY and SYGVKD. V shed 4 bases, J shed 0 bases, and the junction held 3 bases outside the gene matches. The CDR3 loop spans 18 amino acids. The CDR3 reads CAISAGLAGGSNTGELFF. CDR3 bases: TGTGCCATCAGTGCCGGACTAGCGGGAGGGTCGAACACCGGGGAGCTGTTTTTT.

This clonotype was recorded many times. The rearrangement joins TRBV20-1 to TRBJ2-1, with 9 bases identical to TRBD1. CDR1 is DFQATT, CDR2 SNEGSKA, per germline (reference sequence). This CDR3 region has 15 residues. The V gene end was trimmed by 6 bases and the J gene end by 8 bases; junction bases not matched to a gene: 14. The CDR3 DNA reads TGCAGTGCCCCGCCCCCCACGGGACAGGGACATGAGCAGTTCTTC. This sequence encodes CSAPPPTGQGHEQFF.

The rearrangement uses TRBV18 and TRBJ2-2; unclear D gene. The CDR3 spans 14 residues. V gave up 2 bases and J gave up 4 bases, with 8 bases separating them. The germline V gene encodes CDR1 KGHSH and CDR2 LQKENI. The chain's CDR3 is CASSPGVVTGELFF. The CDR3 nucleotides read TGTGCCAGCTCACCAGGGGTCGTCACCGGGGAGCTGTTTTTT.

The table lists this clonotype with many counts. The V gene is TRBV25-1, the J gene TRBJ1-2; no clear D gene. V gave up 0 bases and J gave up 4 bases, with 12 bases separating them. This CDR3 spans 15 amino acids. In germline, CDR1 is MGHDK, CDR2 SYGVNS. DNA of the CDR3: TGTGCCAGCAGTGAATATGGAGGGTTAAGCTATGGCTACACCTTC. Protein: CASSEYGGLSYGYTF.

This chain links TRBV7-2 with TRBJ2-3; TRBD1 is a possible D gene (7 bases). V was clipped by 5 bases and J by 3 bases, with 15 bases between them. The germline CDR1 and CDR2 sequences are SGHTA and FQGNSA. This CDR3 has 15 amino acids. The CDR3 DNA reads as TGTGCCAGCAGCCCTTCCAGGGGGGTGACAGATACGCAGTATTTT. The encoded protein is CASSPSRGVTDTQYF.

This chain links TRBV20-1 with TRBJ2-1; 8 bases map to TRBD1. Losses at the gene ends were 2 bases for V and 8 bases for J; bases not matched to a gene: 2. The germline gives CDR1 DFQATT, CDR2 SNEGSKA (reference sequence). The CDR3 contains 12 residues. CDR3 sequence (DNA): TGCAGTGCTAGACAGGGGGCGTATGAGCAGTTCTTC. This sequence encodes CSARQGAYEQFF.

The chain combines TRBV20-1 with TRBJ2-1, with D perhaps matching TRBD2 (6 bases). The V and J ends lost 2 bases and 14 bases respectively, with 13 bases between them. The germline V gene encodes CDR1 DFQATT and CDR2 SNEGSKA (reference sequence). CDR3 length equals 11 residues. CDR3 DNA: TGCAGTGCTAGACCCTCGACTAGGGAGTTCTTC. Protein: CSARPSTREFF.

The sample holds many counts of this clonotype. J is TRBJ1-2 and V is TRBV15; D possibly corresponds to TRBD1 (5 bases). V was clipped by 8 bases and J by 2 bases, with 15 bases between them. There are 14 residues in the CDR3. The germline gives CDR1 LNHNV, CDR2 YYDKDF (reference sequence). As DNA, the CDR3 is TGTGCCACCGGAAACCGGGGCGCGAACTATGGCTACACCTTC. Translated, it gives CATGNRGANYGYTF.

This chain uses TRBV4-1 with TRBJ1-4; a possible D gene is TRBD1 (6 bases). The V gene lost 0 bases and the J gene lost 5 bases, with 10 bases spanning the gap. The CDR3 is 15 residues long. Germline V lookup: CDR1 MGHRA, CDR2 YSYEKL. CDR3 amino acids: CASSQEGGENEKLFF. For the CDR3, the DNA is TGCGCCAGCAGCCAAGAAGGGGGAGAGAATGAAAAACTGTTTTTT.

This clonotype was seen at least ten times. The V call is TRBV14, the J call TRBJ1-5; D is undetermined. V shed 4 bases and J shed 4 bases, with 8 bases lying between them. This CDR3 spans 13 amino acids. Germline loops: CDR1 SGHDN, CDR2 FVKESK. The DNA of the CDR3 is TGTGCCAGCAGCCGGGCGGCGAATCAGCCCCAGCATTTT. This gives the protein CASSRAANQPQHF.

In its sample, this clonotype was seen a few times. The chain has TRBV12-3 or TRBV12-4 and TRBJ2-3; 14 bases map to TRBD2. This CDR3 spans 18 amino acids. V shed 4 bases, J shed 3 bases, and the junction held 9 bases outside the gene matches. The CDR3 sequence: CASSSSAGLAGVTDTQYF. CDR3 nucleotide sequence: TGTGCCAGCAGTTCCTCTGCGGGACTAGCGGGAGTAACAGATACGCAGTATTTT.

Turning to this clonotype: A much bigger clone sits one base away, suggesting this may be a read error. The gene calls are TRBV29-1 and TRBJ2-4, with TRBD1 matching 7 bases. The germline V gene has CDR1 SQVTM and CDR2 ANQGSEA. The CDR3 covers 13 residues. CDR3 sequence: CIVVMRGPNIQYF. The CDR3 DNA is TGCATCGTTGTGATGAGGGGGCCAAACATTCAGTACTTC.

In its sample, this clonotype was seen a few times. This chain uses TRBV6-2 or TRBV6-3 with TRBJ1-5; D uncertain. V was pared by 2 bases and J by 2 bases, with 7 bases between. Germline V lookup: CDR1 MNHEY, CDR2 SVGEGT. The CDR3 contains 14 residues. CDR3: CASSYRAGNQPQHF. CDR3 nucleotides: TGTGCCAGCAGTTACCGGGCCGGCAATCAGCCCCAGCATTTT.

This clonotype was counted a few times. This chain joins TRBV10-3 and TRBJ2-7; TRBD1 matches at 9 bases. The CDR3 is 14 amino acids. Germline CDR1 and CDR2: ENHRY and SYGVKD. V was clipped by 7 bases and J by 2 bases; unmatched bases: 6. CDR3 in amino acids: CAITWTGDTYEQYF. CDR3 sequence (DNA): TGTGCCATCACCTGGACAGGGGACACCTACGAGCAGTACTTC.

The V gene is TRBV20-1, the J gene TRBJ2-3, with D possibly TRBD2 on 6 matching bases. The germline CDR1 and CDR2 sequences are DFQATT and SNEGSKA (reference sequence). The germline V and J ends were trimmed by 6 bases and 7 bases, with 20 bases remaining between them. This CDR3 is built from 14 residues. In DNA form, the CDR3 reads TGCAGTGCCCTGGCGCCGCGGGACGCCAATACGCAGTATTTT. It is translated as CSALAPRDANTQYF.

The V and J genes are TRBV6-6 and TRBJ2-7; D is unclear. This CDR3 is 12 amino acids long. Germline V CDR1 and CDR2: MNHNY, SVGAGI (reference sequence). The ends were cut back, 2 bases at V and 3 bases at J, with 5 bases in the middle. Here the CDR3 reads CASSYAIYEQYF. The CDR3 DNA reads TGTGCCAGCAGTTACGCAATCTACGAGCAGTACTTC.

This clonotype was seen only a few times. The V and J genes are TRBV20-1 and TRBJ2-7, with unresolved D. Germline lookup yields CDR1 DFQATT and CDR2 SNEGSKA (reference sequence). The CDR3 consists of 14 residues. Trimming removed 0 bases at V and 6 bases at J, with 15 bases between. The CDR3 loop reads CSARDPSVLLEQYF. The CDR3, as DNA: TGCAGTGCTAGAGACCCATCGGTCCTCCTCGAGCAGTACTTC.

The rearrangement joins TRBV2 to TRBJ2-7, with D possibly matching TRBD1 (6 bases). Trimming pared 5 bases from V and 2 bases from J, leaving 16 bases between. The germline V gene has CDR1 SNHLY and CDR2 FYNNEI. The CDR3 has 15 amino acids. CDR3 sequence: CASSPGAFVAYEQYF. CDR3 nucleotides: TGTGCCAGCAGTCCAGGGGCCTTTGTTGCCTACGAGCAGTACTTC.

At least ten counts were recorded for this clonotype. This chain uses TRBV6-5 with TRBJ1-1, with D possibly matching TRBD1 (5 bases). V dropped 0 bases and J dropped 5 bases, with 10 bases sitting between them. The CDR3 sequence is 14 residues long. CDR1 MNHEY and CDR2 SVGAGI come from the germline V gene. CDR3 coding DNA: TGTGCCAGCAGTTACTCGTCCGGGGGAACTGAAGCTTTCTTT. Protein product: CASSYSSGGTEAFF.

This clonotype appeared a few times. The chain combines TRBV27 with TRBJ2-7; D is uncertain. Germline CDR1 reads MNHEY; CDR2 reads SMNVEV (reference sequence). CDR3 length: 13 residues. Trimming took off 2 bases at V and 0 bases at J, with 5 bases between the two ends. This CDR3 is CASSLVYSYEQYF. The CDR3 DNA sequence: TGTGCCAGCAGTTTAGTTTACTCCTACGAGCAGTACTTC.

The V and J genes are TRBV20-1 and TRBJ2-7, with a weak D call TRBD1 (6 bases). Trimming removed 0 bases at V and 0 bases at J, with 9 bases between. From germline, CDR1 is DFQATT and CDR2 SNEGSKA (reference sequence). CDR3 size: 14 residues. This CDR3 is CSARDPRGSYEQYF. DNA for the CDR3: TGCAGTGCTAGAGATCCCAGGGGCTCCTACGAGCAGTACTTC.

A few counts support this clonotype. V gene TRBV7-2 combines with J gene TRBJ2-3; 9 bases fit TRBD2. Germline-derived CDR1 and CDR2 are SGHTA and FQGNSA. Trimming cost V 3 bases and J 6 bases; bases outside gene matches: 10. The CDR3 runs to 16 residues. The CDR3 reads CASSFSGGGASDTQYF. In nucleotides, the CDR3 is TGTGCCAGCAGCTTTTCCGGCGGGGGGGCCTCGGATACGCAGTATTTT.

The genes are TRBV27 and TRBJ2-4; no reliable D call. Germline-derived CDR1 and CDR2 are MNHEY and SMNVEV (reference sequence). Trimming took 7 bases from V and 0 from J, leaving 16 bases between them. This CDR3 has 16 residues. CDR3 in amino acids: CASMAFSQLAKNIQYF. The CDR3 coding sequence is TGTGCCAGCATGGCATTTAGCCAACTAGCCAAAAACATTCAGTACTTC.